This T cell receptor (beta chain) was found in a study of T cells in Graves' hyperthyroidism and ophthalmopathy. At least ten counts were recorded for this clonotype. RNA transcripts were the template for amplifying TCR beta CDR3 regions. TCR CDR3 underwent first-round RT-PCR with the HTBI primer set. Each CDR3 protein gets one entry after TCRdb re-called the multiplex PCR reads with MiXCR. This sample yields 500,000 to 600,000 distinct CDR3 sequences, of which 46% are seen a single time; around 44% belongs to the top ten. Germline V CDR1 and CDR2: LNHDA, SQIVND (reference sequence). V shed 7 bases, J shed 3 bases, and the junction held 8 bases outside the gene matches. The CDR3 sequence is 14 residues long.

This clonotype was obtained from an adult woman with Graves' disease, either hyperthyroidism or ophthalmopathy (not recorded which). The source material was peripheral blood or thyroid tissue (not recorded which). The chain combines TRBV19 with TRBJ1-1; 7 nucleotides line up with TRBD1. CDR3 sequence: CASTYAGGDTEAFF. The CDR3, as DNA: TGTGCCAGTACCTACGCAGGGGGAGACACTGAAGCTTTCTTT.